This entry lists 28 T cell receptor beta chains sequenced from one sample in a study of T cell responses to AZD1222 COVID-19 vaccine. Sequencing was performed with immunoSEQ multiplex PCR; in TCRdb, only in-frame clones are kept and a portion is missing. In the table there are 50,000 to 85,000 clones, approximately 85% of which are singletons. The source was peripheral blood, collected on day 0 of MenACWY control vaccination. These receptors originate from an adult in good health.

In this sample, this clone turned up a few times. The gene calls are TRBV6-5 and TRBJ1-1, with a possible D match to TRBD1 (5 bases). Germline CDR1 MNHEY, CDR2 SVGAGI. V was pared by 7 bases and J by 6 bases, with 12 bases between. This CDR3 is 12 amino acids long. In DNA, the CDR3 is TGTGCCAGCAACATACCGGGACCTGAAGCTTTCTTT. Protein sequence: CASNIPGPEAFF.

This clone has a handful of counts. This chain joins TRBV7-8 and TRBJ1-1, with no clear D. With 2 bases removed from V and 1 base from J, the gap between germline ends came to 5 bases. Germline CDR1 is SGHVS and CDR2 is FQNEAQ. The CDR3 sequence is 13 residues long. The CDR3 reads CASSLYTNTEAFF. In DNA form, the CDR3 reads TGTGCCAGCAGCTTATATACGAACACTGAAGCTTTCTTT.

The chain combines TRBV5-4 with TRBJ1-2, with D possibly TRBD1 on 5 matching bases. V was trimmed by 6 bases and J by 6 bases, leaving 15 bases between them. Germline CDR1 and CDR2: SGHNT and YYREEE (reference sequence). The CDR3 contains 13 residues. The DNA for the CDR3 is TGTGCCAGCACGAGCCGTCGAGGGGATGGCTACACCTTC. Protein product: CASTSRRGDGYTF.

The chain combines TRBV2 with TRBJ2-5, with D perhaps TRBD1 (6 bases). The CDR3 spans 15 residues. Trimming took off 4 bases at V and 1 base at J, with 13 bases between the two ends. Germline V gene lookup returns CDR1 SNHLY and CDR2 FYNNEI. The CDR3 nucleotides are TGTGCCAGCAGTGGGAACAGGGCATCCCAAGAGACCCAGTACTTC. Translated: CASSGNRASQETQYF.

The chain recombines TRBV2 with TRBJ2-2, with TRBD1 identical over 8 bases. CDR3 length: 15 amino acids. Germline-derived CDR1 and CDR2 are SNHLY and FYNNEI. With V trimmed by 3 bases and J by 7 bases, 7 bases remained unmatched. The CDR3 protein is CASSEDRVVHGELFF. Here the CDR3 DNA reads TGTGCCAGCAGTGAGGACAGGGTCGTCCACGGGGAGCTGTTTTTT.

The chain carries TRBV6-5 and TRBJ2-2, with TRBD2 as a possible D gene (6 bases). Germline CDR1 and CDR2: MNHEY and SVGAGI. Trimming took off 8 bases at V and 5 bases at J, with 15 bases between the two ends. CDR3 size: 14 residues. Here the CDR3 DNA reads TGTGCCAGCGGGGGGATGTCGGGGACCGGGGAGCTGTTTTTT. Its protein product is CASGGMSGTGELFF.

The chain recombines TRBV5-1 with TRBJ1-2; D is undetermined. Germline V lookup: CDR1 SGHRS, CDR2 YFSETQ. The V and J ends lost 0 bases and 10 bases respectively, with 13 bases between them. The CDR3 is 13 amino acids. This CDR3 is CASSLAVNGFYTF. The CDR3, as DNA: TGCGCCAGCAGCTTGGCCGTTAACGGGTTCTACACCTTC.

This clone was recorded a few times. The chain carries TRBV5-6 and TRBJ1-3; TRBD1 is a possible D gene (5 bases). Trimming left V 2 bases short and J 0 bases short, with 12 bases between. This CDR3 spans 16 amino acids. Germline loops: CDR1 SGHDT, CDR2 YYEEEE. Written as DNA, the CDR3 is TGTGCCAGCAGCTTCGATTCGGGGCGCTCTGGAAACACCATATATTTT. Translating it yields CASSFDSGRSGNTIYF.

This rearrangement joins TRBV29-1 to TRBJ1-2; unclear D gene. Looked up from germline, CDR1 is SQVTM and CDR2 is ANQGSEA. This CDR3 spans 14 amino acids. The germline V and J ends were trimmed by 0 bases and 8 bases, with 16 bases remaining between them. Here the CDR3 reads CSVEDLEKEFGYTF. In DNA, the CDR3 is TGCAGCGTTGAAGATCTCGAAAAGGAGTTCGGCTACACCTTC.

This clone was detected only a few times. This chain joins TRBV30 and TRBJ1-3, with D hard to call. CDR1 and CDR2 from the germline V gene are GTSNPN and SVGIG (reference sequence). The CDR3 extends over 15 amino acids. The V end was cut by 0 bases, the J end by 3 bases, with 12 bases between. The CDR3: CAWSVEWIGGNTIYF. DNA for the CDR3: TGTGCCTGGAGTGTAGAATGGATCGGTGGAAACACCATATATTTT. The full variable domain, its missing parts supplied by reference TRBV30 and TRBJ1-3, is SQTIHQWPATLVQPVGSPLSLECTVEGTSNPNLYWYRQAAGRGLQLLFYSVGIGQISSEVPQNLSASRPQDRQFILSSKKLLLSDSGFYLCAWSVEWIGGNTIYFGEGSWLTVV.

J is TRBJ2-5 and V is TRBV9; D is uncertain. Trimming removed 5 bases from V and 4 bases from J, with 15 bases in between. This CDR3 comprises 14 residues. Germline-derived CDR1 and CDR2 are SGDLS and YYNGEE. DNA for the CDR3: TGTGCCAGCAGTCCCATGGTGGGGATAGAGACCCAGTACTTC. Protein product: CASSPMVGIETQYF.

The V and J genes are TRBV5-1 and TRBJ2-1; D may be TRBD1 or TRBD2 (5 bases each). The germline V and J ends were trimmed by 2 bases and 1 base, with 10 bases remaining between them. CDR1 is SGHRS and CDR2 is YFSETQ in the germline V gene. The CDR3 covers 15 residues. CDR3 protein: CASSLKGESYNEQFF. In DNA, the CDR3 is TGCGCCAGCAGCTTAAAAGGGGAGTCCTACAATGAGCAGTTCTTC.

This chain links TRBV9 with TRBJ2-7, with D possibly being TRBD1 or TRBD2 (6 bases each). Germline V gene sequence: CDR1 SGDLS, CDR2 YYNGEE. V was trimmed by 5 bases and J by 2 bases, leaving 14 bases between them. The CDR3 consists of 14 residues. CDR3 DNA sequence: TGTGCCAGCAGTAGGGGGGACAAAACCTACGAGCAGTACTTC. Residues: CASSRGDKTYEQYF.

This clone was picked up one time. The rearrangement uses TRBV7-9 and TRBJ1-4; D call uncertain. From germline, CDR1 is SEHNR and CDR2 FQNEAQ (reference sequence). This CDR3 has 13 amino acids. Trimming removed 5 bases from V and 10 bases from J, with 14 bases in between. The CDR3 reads CASSNLGNGKLFF. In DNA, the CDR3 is TGTGCCAGCAGCAACCTAGGGAACGGAAAACTGTTTTTT.

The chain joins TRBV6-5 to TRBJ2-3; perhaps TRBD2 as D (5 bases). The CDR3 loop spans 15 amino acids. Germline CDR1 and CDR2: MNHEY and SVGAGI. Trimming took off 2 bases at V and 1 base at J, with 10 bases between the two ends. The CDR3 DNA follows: TGTGCCAGCAGTTACAGCGGCGGTCGCACAGATACGCAGTATTTT. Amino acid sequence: CASSYSGGRTDTQYF.

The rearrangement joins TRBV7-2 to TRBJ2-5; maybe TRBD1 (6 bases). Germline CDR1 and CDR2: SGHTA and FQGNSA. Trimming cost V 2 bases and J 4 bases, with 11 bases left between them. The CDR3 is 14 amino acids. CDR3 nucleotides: TGTGCCAGCAGCTTAAGGGGGAGAGGAGAGACCCAGTACTTC. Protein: CASSLRGRGETQYF.

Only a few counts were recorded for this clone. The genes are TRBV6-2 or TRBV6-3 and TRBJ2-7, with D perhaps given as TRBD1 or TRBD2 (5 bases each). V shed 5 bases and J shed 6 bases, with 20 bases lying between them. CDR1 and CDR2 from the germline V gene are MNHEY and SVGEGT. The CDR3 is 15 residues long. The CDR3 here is CASSHPGRGRGEQYF. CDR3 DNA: TGTGCCAGCAGTCATCCCGGACGGGGACGGGGCGAGCAGTACTTC.

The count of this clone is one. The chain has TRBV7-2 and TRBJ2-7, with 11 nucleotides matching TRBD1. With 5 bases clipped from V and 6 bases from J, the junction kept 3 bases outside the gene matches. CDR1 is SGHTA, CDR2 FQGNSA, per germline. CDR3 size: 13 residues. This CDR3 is CASSPDRGREQYF. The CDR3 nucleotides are TGTGCCAGCAGCCCGGACAGGGGGCGCGAGCAGTACTTC.

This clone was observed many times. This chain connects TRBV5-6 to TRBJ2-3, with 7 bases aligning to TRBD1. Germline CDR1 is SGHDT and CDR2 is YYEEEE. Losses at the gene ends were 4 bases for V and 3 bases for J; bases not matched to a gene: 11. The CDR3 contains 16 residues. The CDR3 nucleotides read TGTGCCAGCAGCCGAGTGGACAGGTCGACGACAGATACGCAGTATTTT. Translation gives CASSRVDRSTTDTQYF.

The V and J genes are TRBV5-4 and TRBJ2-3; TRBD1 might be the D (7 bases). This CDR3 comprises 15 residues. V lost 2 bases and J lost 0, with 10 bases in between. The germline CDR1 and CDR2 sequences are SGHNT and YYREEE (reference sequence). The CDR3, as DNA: TGTGCCAGCAGCTTACAGGGGAGGAGCACAGATACGCAGTATTTT. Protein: CASSLQGRSTDTQYF.

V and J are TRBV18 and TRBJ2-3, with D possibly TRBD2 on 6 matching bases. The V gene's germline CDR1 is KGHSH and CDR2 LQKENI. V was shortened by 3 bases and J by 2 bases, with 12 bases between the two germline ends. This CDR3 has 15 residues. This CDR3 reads CASSPGRGNTDTQYF. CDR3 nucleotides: TGTGCCAGCTCACCTGGACGGGGGAACACAGATACGCAGTATTTT.

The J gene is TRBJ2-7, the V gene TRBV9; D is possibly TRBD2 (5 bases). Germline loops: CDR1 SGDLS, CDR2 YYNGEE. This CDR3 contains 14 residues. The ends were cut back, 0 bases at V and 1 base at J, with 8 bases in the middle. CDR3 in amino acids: CASSVGAGSYEQYF. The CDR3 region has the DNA TGTGCCAGCAGCGTAGGTGCGGGTTCCTACGAGCAGTACTTC.

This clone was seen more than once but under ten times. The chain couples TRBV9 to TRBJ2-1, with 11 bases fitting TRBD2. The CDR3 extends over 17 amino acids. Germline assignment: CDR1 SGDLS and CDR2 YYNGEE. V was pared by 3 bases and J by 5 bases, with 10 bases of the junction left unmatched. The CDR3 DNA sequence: TGTGCCAGCAGCGCCACCGGGACTAGCGGAGTGAACAATGAGCAGTTCTTC. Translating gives CASSATGTSGVNNEQFF.

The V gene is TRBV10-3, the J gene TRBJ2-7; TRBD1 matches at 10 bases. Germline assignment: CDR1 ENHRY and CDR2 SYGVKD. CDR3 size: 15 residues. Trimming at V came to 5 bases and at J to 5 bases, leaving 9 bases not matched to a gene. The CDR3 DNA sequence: TGTGCCATCAGTAAAACGGGACAGGGGATCGACGAGCAGTACTTC. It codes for CAISKTGQGIDEQYF.

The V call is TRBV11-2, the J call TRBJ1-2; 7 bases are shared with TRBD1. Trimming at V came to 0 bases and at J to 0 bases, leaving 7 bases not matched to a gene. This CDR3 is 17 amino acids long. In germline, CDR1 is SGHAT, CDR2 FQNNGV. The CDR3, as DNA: TGTGCCAGCAGCTTAGATAATCCCGGGACAGCTAACTATGGCTACACCTTC. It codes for CASSLDNPGTANYGYTF.

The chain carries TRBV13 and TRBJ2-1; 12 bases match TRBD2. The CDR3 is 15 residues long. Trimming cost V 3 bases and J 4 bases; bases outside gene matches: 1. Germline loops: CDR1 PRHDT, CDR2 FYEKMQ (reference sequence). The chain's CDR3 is CASSFGTSGYNEQFF. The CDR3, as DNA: TGTGCCAGCAGCTTCGGGACTAGCGGGTACAATGAGCAGTTCTTC.

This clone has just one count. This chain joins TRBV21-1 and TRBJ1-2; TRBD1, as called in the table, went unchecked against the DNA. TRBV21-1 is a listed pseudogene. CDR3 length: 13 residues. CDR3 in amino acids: CASSNKSQGKAIF. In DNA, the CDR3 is TGTGCCAGCAGCAACAAATCTCAGGGGAAGGCCATCTTC.

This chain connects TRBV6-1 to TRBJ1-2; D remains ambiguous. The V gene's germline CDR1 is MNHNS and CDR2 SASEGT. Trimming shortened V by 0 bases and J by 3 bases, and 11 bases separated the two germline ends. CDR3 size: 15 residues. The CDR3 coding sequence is TGTGCCAGCAGTGAAGCGCTTTACCAGCACTATGGCTACACCTTC. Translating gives CASSEALYQHYGYTF.